This T cell receptor beta chain appears in the sequencing data of a study of cytomegalovirus exposure and HLA in healthy donors. Study-wide background: From about 200 million T cells, an earlier analysis saw approximately 110 million unique TCR beta sequences.

The PCR made use of 60 Vbeta and 13 Jbeta primers. TCRdb keeps only in-frame clones here, not all; method: immunoSEQ multiplex PCR. The sample lists about 130,000 clones, over 65% occurring once. Points from the study as a whole: In a later analysis, parvovirus B19, influenza, CMV and Epstein-Barr virus appeared linked to several top co-occurrence clusters.

With regard to this clone: What it binds is unknown.

The TCR originated in a man aged 18 to 35 in good health and CMV-seropositive. Sequences were obtained from PBMCs.

For the CDR3, the DNA is TGCGCCAGCAGTGATGGCAGCTACGAGCAGTACTTC. This encodes CASSDGSYEQYF. V gene TRBV10-1 combines with J gene TRBJ2-7; D is unclear. CDR1 is WNHNN and CDR2 is SYGVQD in the germline V gene (reference sequence). There are 12 residues in the CDR3. V dropped 3 bases and J dropped 3 bases, with 6 bases sitting between them.